These T cell receptor beta chains were read from a single sample in a study of metastatic and nonmetastatic thyroid tumors. TCRdb reanalyzed the PCR reads via MiXCR. The sample has under 25,000 clones; 22% are singletons. Specimen: adjacent normal tissue. These receptors came from a female donor with papillary thyroid cancer or a benign thyroid nodule (not recorded which). Some clones in this sample may be carry-over from other donors' samples. The conserved cysteine and the conserved F or W are not part of the CDR3 here.

cdr3_length	v_call	j_call	cdr3_aa
13	TRBV6-1	TRBJ1-3	ASSTGTGVGNTIY
10	TRBV6-1	TRBJ1-4	ASTQWGEKLF
12	TRBV12-3/TRBV12-4	TRBJ2-7	ASSMAGGNYEQY
16	TRBV24-1	TRBJ2-2	ATSDPTRTGGYTGELF
14	TRBV28	TRBJ1-2	ASSLSQGARNYGYT
12	TRBV6-4	TRBJ1-1	ASTPSPGNTEAF
11	TRBV20-1	TRBJ2-3	SAEGGNTDTQY
13	TRBV6-1	TRBJ2-2	ASSPHRPNTGELF
11	TRBV5-1	TRBJ1-1	ASTKTPDDEAF
13	TRBV12-5	TRBJ2-1	ASGSASGSTDEQF
13	TRBV12-3/TRBV12-4	TRBJ2-1	ASSPSDRVIGEQF
14	TRBV18	TRBJ1-1	ASSPIQGRKGTEAF
10	TRBV28	TRBJ1-2	ASTPGHYGYT
12	TRBV6-2/TRBV6-3	TRBJ2-3	ASSYGTLGDTQY
12	TRBV6-1	TRBJ2-1	ASSPWTGEFWQF
13	TRBV19	TRBJ2-1	ASSNTGGDYNEQF
12	TRBV12-3/TRBV12-4	TRBJ1-2	ASSFDRSNYGYT
11	TRBV20-1	TRBJ2-7	MAAPRGTGEQY
12	TRBV12-3/TRBV12-4	TRBJ1-2	ASSSRGGGYGYT
14	TRBV11-1	TRBJ1-2	ASRASVAGQHYGYT